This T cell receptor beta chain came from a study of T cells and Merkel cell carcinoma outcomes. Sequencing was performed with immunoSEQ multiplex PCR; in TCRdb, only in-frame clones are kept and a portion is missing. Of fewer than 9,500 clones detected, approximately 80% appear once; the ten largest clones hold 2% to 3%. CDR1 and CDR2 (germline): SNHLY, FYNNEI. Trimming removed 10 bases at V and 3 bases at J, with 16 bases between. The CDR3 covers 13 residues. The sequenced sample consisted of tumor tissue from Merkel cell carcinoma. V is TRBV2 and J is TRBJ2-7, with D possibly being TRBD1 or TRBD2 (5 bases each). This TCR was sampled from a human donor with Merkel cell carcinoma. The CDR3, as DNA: TGTGCCACTCACCGGGGCGGAATCTACGAGCAGTACTTC. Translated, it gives CATHRGGIYEQYF. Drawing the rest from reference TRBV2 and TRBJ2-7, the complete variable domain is EPEVTQTPSHQVTQMGQEVILRCVPISNHLYFYWYRQILGQKVEFLVSFYNNEISEKSEIFDDQFSVERPDGSNFTLKIRSTKLEDSAMYFCATHRGGIYEQYFGPGTRLTVT.